This T cell receptor (beta chain) stems from a study of cytomegalovirus exposure and HLA in healthy donors. Study overall: Approximately 180 million T cells yielded under 130 million unique TCR beta sequences in earlier analysis.

With V trimmed by 3 bases and J by 3 bases, 3 bases remained unmatched. The CDR3 runs to 15 residues. Germline-derived CDR1 and CDR2 are SGDLS and YYNGEE. Use of 60 Vbeta and 13 Jbeta primers characterized the PCR. Only in-frame clones appear in the TCRdb table, and some are missing; sequencing was by immunoSEQ multiplex PCR. The data show fewer than 150,000 clones, with around 82% seen just once and about 5% held by the top ten. The genes are TRBV9 and TRBJ2-3, with 11 bases aligning to TRBD2. Sequenced input: PBMCs. The sequence came from a woman between 25 and 40 years old in good health and CMV-seropositive. DNA for the CDR3: TGTGCCAGCAGCGATAGCGGGAGGGCAACAGATACGCAGTATTTT. Amino acids: CASSDSGRATDTQYF.